Below, one T cell receptor beta chain is given with its context. There are 15 residues in the CDR3. CDR1 and CDR2 from the germline V gene are SGHVS and FQNEAQ. The junction had 7 bases not matched to a gene; V was cut back by 5 bases and J by 5 bases. This sample was included in a study of T cell changes during pregnancy in multiple sclerosis. TCRdb keeps only in-frame clones here, not all; method: immunoSEQ multiplex PCR. The sample contains 85,000 to 130,000 clones, approximately 92% of which appear only once. The sequence was collected from a female donor with multiple sclerosis, enrolled in a pregnancy study. The chain joins TRBV7-8 to TRBJ2-7; 12 positions match TRBD1. This specimen consisted of peripheral blood, obtained in the second trimester of pregnancy. DNA for the CDR3: TGTGCCAGCAGCGAGCCGGGACAGGGGGCCCACGAGCAGTACTTC. It translates to CASSEPGQGAHEQYF.